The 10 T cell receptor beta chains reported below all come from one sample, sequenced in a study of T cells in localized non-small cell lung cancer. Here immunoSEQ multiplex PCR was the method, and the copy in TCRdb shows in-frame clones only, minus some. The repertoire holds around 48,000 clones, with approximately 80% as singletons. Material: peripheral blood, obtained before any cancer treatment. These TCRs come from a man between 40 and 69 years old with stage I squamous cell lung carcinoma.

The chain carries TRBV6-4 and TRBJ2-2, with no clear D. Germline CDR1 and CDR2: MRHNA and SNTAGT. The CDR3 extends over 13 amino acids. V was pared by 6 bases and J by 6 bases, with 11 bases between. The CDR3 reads CASSPSRAGELFF. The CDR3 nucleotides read TGTGCCAGCAGCCCTTCTAGGGCCGGGGAGCTGTTTTTT.

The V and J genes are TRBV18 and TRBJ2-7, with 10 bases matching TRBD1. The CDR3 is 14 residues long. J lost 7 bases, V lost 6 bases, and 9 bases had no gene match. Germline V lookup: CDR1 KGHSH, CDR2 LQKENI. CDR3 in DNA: TGTGCCAGCTCTCGACAGGGGGCGCGTCGGGAGCAGTACTTC. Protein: CASSRQGARREQYF. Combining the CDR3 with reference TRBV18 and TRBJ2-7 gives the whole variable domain NAGVMQNPRHLVRRRGQEARLRCSPMKGHSHVYWYRQLPEEGLKFMVYLQKENIIDESGMPKERFSAEFPKEGPSILRIQQVVRGDSAAYFCASSRQGARREQYFGPGTRLTVT.

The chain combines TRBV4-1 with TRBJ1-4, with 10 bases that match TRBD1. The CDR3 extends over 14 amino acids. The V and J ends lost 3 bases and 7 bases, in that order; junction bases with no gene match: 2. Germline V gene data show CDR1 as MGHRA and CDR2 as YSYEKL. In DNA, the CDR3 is TGCGCCAGCAGCCAGGGACAGGGGATTGAAAAACTGTTTTTT. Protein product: CASSQGQGIEKLFF.

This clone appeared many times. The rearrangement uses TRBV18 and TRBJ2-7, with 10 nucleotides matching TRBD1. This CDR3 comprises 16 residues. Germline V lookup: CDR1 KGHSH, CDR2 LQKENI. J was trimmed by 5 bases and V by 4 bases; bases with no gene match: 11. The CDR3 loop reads CASSHPYGQGVDEQYF. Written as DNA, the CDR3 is TGTGCCAGCTCACACCCCTACGGACAGGGGGTCGACGAGCAGTACTTC.

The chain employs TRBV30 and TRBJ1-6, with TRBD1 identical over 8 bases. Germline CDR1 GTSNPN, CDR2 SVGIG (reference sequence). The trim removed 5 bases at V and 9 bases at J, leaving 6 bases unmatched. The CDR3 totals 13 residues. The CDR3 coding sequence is TGTGCCTGGCTGGACAGGGTTAGTTCACCCCTCCACTTT. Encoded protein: CAWLDRVSSPLHF.

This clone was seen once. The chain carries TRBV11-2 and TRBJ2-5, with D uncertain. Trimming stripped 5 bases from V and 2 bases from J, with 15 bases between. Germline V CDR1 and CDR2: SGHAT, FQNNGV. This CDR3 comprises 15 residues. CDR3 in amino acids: CASSRWGGTQETQYF. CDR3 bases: TGTGCCAGCAGCCGGTGGGGTGGCACACAAGAGACCCAGTACTTC.

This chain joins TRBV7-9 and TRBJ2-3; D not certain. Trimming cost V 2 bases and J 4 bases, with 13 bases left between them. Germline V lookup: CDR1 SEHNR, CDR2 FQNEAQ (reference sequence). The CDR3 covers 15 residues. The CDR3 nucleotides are TGTGCCAGCAGCTTAATTTATACCTTCCCAGATACGCAGTATTTT. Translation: CASSLIYTFPDTQYF.

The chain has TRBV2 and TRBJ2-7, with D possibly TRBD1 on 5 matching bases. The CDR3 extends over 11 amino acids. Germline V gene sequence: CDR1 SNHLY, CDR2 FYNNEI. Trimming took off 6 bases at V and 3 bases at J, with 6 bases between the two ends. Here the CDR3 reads CASRDNYEQYF. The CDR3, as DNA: TGTGCCAGCAGGGACAACTACGAGCAGTACTTC.

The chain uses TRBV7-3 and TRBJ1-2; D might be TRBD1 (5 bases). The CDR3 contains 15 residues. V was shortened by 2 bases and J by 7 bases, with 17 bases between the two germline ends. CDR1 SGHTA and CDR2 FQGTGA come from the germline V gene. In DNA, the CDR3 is TGTGCCAGCAGCTTAGCAGGGCTGAAACGGGGTGGCTACACCTTC. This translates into CASSLAGLKRGGYTF.

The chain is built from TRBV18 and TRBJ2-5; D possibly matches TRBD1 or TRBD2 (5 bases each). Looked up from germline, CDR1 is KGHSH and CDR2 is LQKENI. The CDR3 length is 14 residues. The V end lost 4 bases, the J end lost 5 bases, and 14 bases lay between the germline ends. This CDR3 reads CASSRVGTEETQYF. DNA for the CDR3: TGTGCCAGCTCACGAGTGGGGACCGAGGAGACCCAGTACTTC.